The TCR beta chain described here comes from a study of identical twins. Broader study findings: Models predicted less out-of-frame TCR alpha sharing in monozygotic twins than was found. Beta clonotypes that were abundant in cord blood contained fewer insertions, a pattern absent from memory repertoires. Researchers reported weaker excess twin sharing in beta out-of-frame sequences.

Concerning this clonotype: Its antigen is currently unknown.

Unique molecular identifiers were in the cDNA, with template-switch universal primer binding. TCRdb reprocessed the 5' RACE reads with MiXCR, giving one entry per CDR3 protein. The table lists about 530,000 distinct CDR3 sequences, about 22% of them singletons. Trimming left V 6 bases short and J 0 bases short, with 15 bases between. From germline, CDR1 is MDHEN and CDR2 SYDVKM. The CDR3 has 16 residues. The same sample was also used in a study of yellow fever vaccine responses in identical twins.

The chain employs TRBV28 and TRBJ2-4; tentatively, D is TRBD1 (5 bases). The sequenced material came from CD4+ T cells sorted from blood. This receptor was identified in a woman aged 18-29 years in good health. Here the CDR3 DNA reads TGTGCCAGCAGCCTAGGGGTGTTACTAGCCAAAAACATTCAGTACTTC. Amino acid sequence: CASSLGVLLAKNIQYF.